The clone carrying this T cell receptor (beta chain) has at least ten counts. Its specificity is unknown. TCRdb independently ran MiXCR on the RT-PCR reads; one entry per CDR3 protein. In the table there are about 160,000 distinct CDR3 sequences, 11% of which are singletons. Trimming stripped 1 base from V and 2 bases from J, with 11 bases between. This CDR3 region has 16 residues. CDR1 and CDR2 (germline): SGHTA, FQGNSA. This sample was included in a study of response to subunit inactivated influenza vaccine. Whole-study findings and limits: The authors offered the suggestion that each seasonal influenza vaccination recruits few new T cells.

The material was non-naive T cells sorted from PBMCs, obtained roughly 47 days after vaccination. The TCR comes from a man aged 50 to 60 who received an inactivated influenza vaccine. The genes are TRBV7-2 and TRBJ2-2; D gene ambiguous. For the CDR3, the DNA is TGTGCCAGCAGCTTAGGCAGTTACAGAAACACCGGGGAGCTGTTTTTT. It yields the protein CASSLGSYRNTGELFF.